Presented here are 18 T cell receptor beta chains from one specimen sequenced in a study of blood T cell repertoires in COVID-19. Sequencing used immunoSEQ multiplex PCR; TCRdb keeps in-frame clones, though not all of them. Altogether 310,000 or so clones are present, 85% to 90% being singletons, with the ten largest covering roughly 12%. The material sequenced was peripheral blood. The receptors derive from a woman aged 25 to 39 with COVID-19, enrolled during active disease.

This clone has just one count. The chain recombines TRBV24-1 with TRBJ2-2; D is possibly TRBD1 (5 bases). The CDR3 is 14 amino acids. CDR1 is KGHDR and CDR2 is SFDVKD in the germline V gene. With 1 base removed from V and 4 bases from J, the gap between germline ends came to 6 bases. Written as DNA, the CDR3 is TGTGCCACCAGTGATTTAGGGGTCACCGGGGAGCTGTTTTTT. Translation: CATSDLGVTGELFF.

The chain combines TRBV28 with TRBJ1-2, with 9 bases matching TRBD1. The V segment lost 4 bases and the J segment 2 bases; nucleotides outside the gene matches: 11. This CDR3 is built from 17 residues. Germline V gives CDR1 MDHEN, CDR2 SYDVKM. CDR3 protein: CASSSPYAGTGNYGYTF. The DNA of the CDR3 is TGTGCCAGCAGTTCACCATATGCCGGGACAGGGAACTATGGCTACACCTTC.

V usage is TRBV7-9 and J usage is TRBJ2-2, with 8 bases matching TRBD1. In germline, CDR1 is SEHNR, CDR2 FQNEAQ (reference sequence). With 5 bases clipped from V and 4 bases from J, the junction kept 6 bases outside the gene matches. CDR3 size: 15 residues. CDR3 nucleotides: TGTGCCAGCAGCCGAATCGACAGGGGCACCGGGGAGCTGTTTTTT. Its translation is CASSRIDRGTGELFF.

This chain uses TRBV6-5 with TRBJ2-4; 10 positions agree with TRBD2. The germline V gene encodes CDR1 MNHEY and CDR2 SVGAGI. The junction had 1 base not matched to a gene; V was cut back by 8 bases and J by 0 bases. The CDR3 sequence is 14 residues long. The CDR3 loop reads CASWTSGAKNIQYF. The CDR3 DNA sequence: TGTGCCAGCTGGACTAGCGGAGCCAAAAACATTCAGTACTTC.

This sequence joins TRBV24-1 and TRBJ2-7; D call uncertain. Germline V gene lookup returns CDR1 KGHDR and CDR2 SFDVKD. Trimming removed 2 bases from V and 5 bases from J, with 9 bases in between. The CDR3 totals 13 residues. CDR3 in amino acids: CATSDSHSNEQYF. For the CDR3, the DNA is TGTGCCACCAGTGATTCGCATAGCAACGAGCAGTACTTC.

The chain carries TRBV7-9 and TRBJ1-4; 7 bases line up with TRBD1. CDR3 length: 14 residues. Germline V gene sequence: CDR1 SEHNR, CDR2 FQNEAQ (reference sequence). V trimming: 1 base; J trimming: 12 bases; junction bases outside the gene matches: 8. The CDR3 bases are TGTGCCAGCAGCTTAGGGGGAACAGGGGTTCAACTGTTTTTT. Translating gives CASSLGGTGVQLFF. Full variable domain (rest looked up from reference TRBV7-9 and TRBJ1-4): DTGVSQNPRHKITKRGQNVTFRCDPISEHNRLYWYRQTLGQGPEFLTYFQNEAQLEKSRLLSDRFSAERPKGSFSTLEIQRTEQGDSAMYLCASSLGGTGVQLFFGSGTQLSVL.

The chain carries TRBV12-5 and TRBJ2-5, with 11 bases fitting TRBD2. V lost 3 bases, J lost 6 bases, and 6 bases stayed unmatched. This CDR3 spans 15 amino acids. The germline V gene has CDR1 LGHNT and CDR2 FRNRAP. This chain's CDR3 is CASGFVAGGIKTQYF. DNA for the CDR3: TGTGCTAGTGGTTTTGTAGCGGGAGGGATAAAGACCCAGTACTTC.

This clone was counted between two and nine times. This chain links TRBV2 with TRBJ1-4, with D tentatively TRBD1 (5 bases). The CDR3 spans 16 residues. Trimming stripped 2 bases from V and 7 bases from J, with 17 bases between. Germline V lookup: CDR1 SNHLY, CDR2 FYNNEI. CDR3 sequence (DNA): TGTGCCAGCAGTGAATTCAAACCAGGGCTGAGTGAAAAACTGTTTTTT. This gives the protein CASSEFKPGLSEKLFF.

The rearrangement uses TRBV5-4 and TRBJ2-1; the D gene is possibly TRBD2 (6 bases). The V end was cut by 6 bases, the J end by 5 bases, with 15 bases between. The CDR3 is made up of 14 amino acids. The germline V gene has CDR1 SGHNT and CDR2 YYREEE (reference sequence). The chain's CDR3 is CASTSGGTDNEQFF. CDR3 nucleotide sequence: TGTGCCAGCACCTCGGGCGGGACCGACAATGAGCAGTTCTTC.

The V gene is TRBV7-3, the J gene TRBJ2-3; 8 positions match TRBD1. V was pared by 4 bases and J by 5 bases, with 5 bases of the junction left unmatched. Germline values: CDR1 SGHTA, CDR2 FQGTGA. The length of the CDR3 is 14 residues. This chain's CDR3 is CASSWQGARDTQYF. In DNA form, the CDR3 reads TGTGCCAGCAGCTGGCAGGGGGCGCGAGATACGCAGTATTTT.

The chain is built from TRBV3-1 (or the pseudogene TRBV3-2) and TRBJ2-7; perhaps TRBD1 as D (6 bases). This CDR3 spans 16 amino acids. The V gene lost 2 bases and the J gene lost 7 bases, with 21 bases spanning the gap. CDR1 and CDR2 from the germline V gene are LGHDT and YNNKEL (reference sequence). CDR3 coding DNA: TGTGCCAGCAGCCAAACCGGTTTGAGTGGGGGCGGTGAGCAGTACTTC. Residues: CASSQTGLSGGGEQYF.

V usage is TRBV28 and J usage is TRBJ1-2; TRBD1 agrees at 10 bases. Germline CDR1 and CDR2: MDHEN and SYDVKM. The CDR3 has 15 residues. The junction had 5 bases not matched to a gene; V was cut back by 1 base and J by 6 bases. As DNA, the CDR3 is TGTGCCAGCAGTTTATCCGGGACAGGGGTGGATGGCTACACCTTC. This gives the protein CASSLSGTGVDGYTF.

This clone was picked up one time. V gene TRBV9 combines with J gene TRBJ1-2; the D gene is possibly TRBD1 (6 bases). Per germline, CDR1 SGDLS and CDR2 YYNGEE. The CDR3 contains 14 residues. V lost 4 bases and J lost 5, with 15 bases in between. CDR3 nucleotide sequence: TGTGCCAGCAGCCCCACAGGGATAGGGTATGGCTACACCTTC. It specifies CASSPTGIGYGYTF.

The chain couples TRBV3-1 (or the pseudogene TRBV3-2) to TRBJ2-1; 9 bases agree with TRBD2. Per the germline V gene, CDR1 is LGHDT and CDR2 is YNNKEL (reference sequence). The CDR3 contains 19 residues. V shed 0 bases, J shed 7 bases, and the junction held 16 bases outside the gene matches. CDR3 in amino acids: CASSQDQAAAGGRKNEQFF. The CDR3 nucleotides are TGTGCCAGCAGCCAAGATCAGGCTGCGGCGGGGGGGCGTAAAAATGAGCAGTTCTTC.

V gene TRBV30 combines with J gene TRBJ1-2; a possible D gene is TRBD1 (6 bases). Trimming pared 6 bases from V and 4 bases from J, leaving 12 bases between. The V gene's germline CDR1 is GTSNPN and CDR2 SVGIG (reference sequence). The CDR3 covers 12 residues. CDR3 region: CACRTGIYGYTF. In DNA, the CDR3 is TGTGCCTGTCGTACAGGGATCTATGGCTACACCTTC.

CDR3 nucleotide sequence: TGTGCCAGTAGTGCCCGGGACACATATCCCTACGAGCAGTACTTC. Amino acid sequence: CASSARDTYPYEQYF. The chain recombines TRBV19 with TRBJ2-7, with TRBD1 as a possible D gene (6 bases). V was shortened by 5 bases and J by 2 bases, with 16 bases between the two germline ends. There are 15 residues in the CDR3. CDR1 is LNHDA and CDR2 is SQIVND in the germline V gene (reference sequence).

The chain carries TRBV28 and TRBJ2-5, with 10 bases aligning to TRBD2. CDR1 MDHEN and CDR2 SYDVKM come from the germline V gene. The CDR3 consists of 13 residues. V gave up 10 bases and J gave up 6 bases; unmatched junction bases: 8. This chain's CDR3 is CATKLAGEQTQYF. The CDR3 nucleotides read TGTGCCACCAAGCTAGCGGGAGAACAGACCCAGTACTTC.

This rearrangement joins TRBV6-6 to TRBJ1-2; 9 positions match TRBD1. Germline CDR1 is MNHNY and CDR2 is SVGAGI (reference sequence). The V segment lost 2 bases and the J segment 2 bases; nucleotides outside the gene matches: 6. The CDR3 covers 16 residues. The CDR3 protein is CASSYAQGADNYGYTF. The CDR3 DNA reads TGTGCCAGCAGTTACGCACAGGGGGCAGACAACTATGGCTACACCTTC.